One and the same sample provided the 6 T cell receptor beta chains below, sequenced in a study of control samples from healthy donors and cancer patients. Produced via immunoSEQ multiplex PCR; TCRdb's table is partial and in-frame only. The data hold around 230,000 clones, with just under 95% observed a single time. Sequencing was performed on blood. These receptors came from a man in his fifties in good health.

The count of this clone is one. V usage is TRBV19 and J usage is TRBJ2-2, with 7 bases aligning to TRBD2. Germline V lookup: CDR1 LNHDA, CDR2 SQIVND (reference sequence). V shed 3 bases, J shed 4 bases, and the junction held 5 bases outside the gene matches. The CDR3 covers 15 residues. CDR3 residues: CASSIGWEGTGELFF. The CDR3 region has the DNA TGTGCCAGTAGTATTGGTTGGGAGGGCACCGGGGAGCTGTTTTTT. The full variable domain, completed using reference TRBV19 and TRBJ2-2, is DGGITQSPKYLFRKEGQNVTLSCEQNLNHDAMYWYRQDPGQGLRLIYYSQIVNDFQKGDIAEGYSVSREKKESFPLTVTSAQKNPTAFYLCASSIGWEGTGELFFGEGSRLTVL.

This clone appeared once. The J gene is TRBJ1-3, the V gene TRBV7-9; 7 bases match TRBD1. The germline V gene has CDR1 SEHNR and CDR2 FQNEAQ (reference sequence). The CDR3 sequence is 16 residues long. With 5 bases clipped from V and 0 bases from J, the junction kept 7 bases outside the gene matches. The CDR3 DNA sequence: TGTGCCAGCAGCGGAGGGACAGCCTACTCTGGAAACACCATATATTTT. Its protein is CASSGGTAYSGNTIYF.

V usage is TRBV5-5 and J usage is TRBJ2-7, with D possibly being TRBD2 (6 bases). Germline V lookup: CDR1 SGHKS, CDR2 YYEKEE (reference sequence). The CDR3 has 13 residues. V was clipped by 4 bases and J by 3 bases, with 11 bases between them. CDR3 nucleotides: TGTGCCAGCAGCCGGGGGATGTACTACGAGCAGTACGTC. This translates into CASSRGMYYEQYV.

This clone was seen a single time. This chain joins TRBV6-5 and TRBJ1-2; D possibly corresponds to TRBD1 (5 bases). With 5 bases removed from V and 6 bases from J, the gap between germline ends came to 13 bases. Germline CDR1 MNHEY, CDR2 SVGAGI. This CDR3 is built from 13 residues. CDR3 nucleotide sequence: TGTGCCAGCAGTCTCGGGACGGCGGATGGCTACACCTTC. Translating it yields CASSLGTADGYTF.

This clone was found once. This rearrangement joins TRBV27 to TRBJ1-5; D is unclear. The CDR3 length is 13 residues. Germline CDR1 MNHEY, CDR2 SMNVEV (reference sequence). V lost 2 bases and J 3 bases, leaving 5 bases between the germline ends. The CDR3: CASSLRPNQPQHF. CDR3 in DNA: TGTGCCAGCAGTTTAAGGCCCAATCAGCCCCAGCATTTT.

The J gene is TRBJ1-2, the V gene TRBV6-2 or TRBV6-3, with D uncertain. The CDR3 has 13 residues. Germline CDR1 reads MNHEY; CDR2 reads SVGEGT. V was pared by 0 bases and J by 5 bases, with 7 bases between. The CDR3 reads CASSYSGIYGYTF. The CDR3 bases are TGTGCCAGCAGTTACTCAGGGATTTATGGCTACACCTTC.